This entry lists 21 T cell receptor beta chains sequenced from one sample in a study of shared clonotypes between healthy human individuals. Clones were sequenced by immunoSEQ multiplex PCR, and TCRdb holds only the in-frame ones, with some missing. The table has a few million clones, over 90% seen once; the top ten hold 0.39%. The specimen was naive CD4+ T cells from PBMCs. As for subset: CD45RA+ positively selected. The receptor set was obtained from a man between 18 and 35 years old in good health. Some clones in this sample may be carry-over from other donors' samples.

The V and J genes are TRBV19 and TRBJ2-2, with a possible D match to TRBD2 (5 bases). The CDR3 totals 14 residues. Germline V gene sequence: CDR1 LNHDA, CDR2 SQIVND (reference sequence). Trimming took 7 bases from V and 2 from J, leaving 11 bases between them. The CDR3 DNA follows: TGTGCCAGTATACTAGGGCCCAACACCGGGGAGCTGTTTTTT. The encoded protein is CASILGPNTGELFF.

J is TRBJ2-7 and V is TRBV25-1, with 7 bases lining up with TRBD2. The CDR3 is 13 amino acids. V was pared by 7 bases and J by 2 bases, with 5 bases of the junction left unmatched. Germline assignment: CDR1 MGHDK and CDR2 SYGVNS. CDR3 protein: CASTLAGTYEQYF. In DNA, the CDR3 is TGTGCCAGCACGTTAGCGGGCACCTACGAGCAGTACTTC.

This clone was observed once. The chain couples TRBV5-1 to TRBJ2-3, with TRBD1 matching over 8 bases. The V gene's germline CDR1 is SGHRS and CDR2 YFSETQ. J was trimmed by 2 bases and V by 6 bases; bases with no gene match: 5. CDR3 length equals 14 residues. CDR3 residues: CASTPTGATDTQYF. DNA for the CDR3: TGCGCCAGCACCCCGACAGGGGCCACAGATACGCAGTATTTT.

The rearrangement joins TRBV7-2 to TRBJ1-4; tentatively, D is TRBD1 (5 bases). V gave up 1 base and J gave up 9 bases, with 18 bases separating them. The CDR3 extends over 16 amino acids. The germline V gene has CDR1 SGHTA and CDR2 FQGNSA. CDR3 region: CASSLGVGSGRKKLFF. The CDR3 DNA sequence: TGTGCCAGCAGCTTAGGCGTAGGATCAGGGAGGAAAAAACTGTTTTTT.

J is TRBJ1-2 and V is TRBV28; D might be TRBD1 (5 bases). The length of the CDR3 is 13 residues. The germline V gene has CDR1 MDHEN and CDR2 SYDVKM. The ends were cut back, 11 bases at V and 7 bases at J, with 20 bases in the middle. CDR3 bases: TGTGCCTGCCGAGAGAGCAGGGTCGCTGGCTACACCTTC. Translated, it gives CACRESRVAGYTF.

The DNA for the CDR3 is TGCAGCGTCCCGGGTAAGGCTCAAGAGACCCAGTACTTC. Translated, it gives CSVPGKAQETQYF. The chain combines TRBV29-1 with TRBJ2-5; no firm D call. The V gene lost 6 bases and the J gene lost 2 bases, with 13 bases spanning the gap. The CDR3 consists of 13 residues. The germline gives CDR1 SQVTM, CDR2 ANQGSEA.

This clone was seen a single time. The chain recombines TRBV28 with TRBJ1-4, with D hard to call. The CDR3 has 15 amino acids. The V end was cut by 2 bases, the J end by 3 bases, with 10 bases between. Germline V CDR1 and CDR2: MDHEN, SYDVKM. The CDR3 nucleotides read TGTGCCAGCAGTTTAAAGCCAGGTGCTAATGAAAAACTGTTTTTT. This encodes CASSLKPGANEKLFF.

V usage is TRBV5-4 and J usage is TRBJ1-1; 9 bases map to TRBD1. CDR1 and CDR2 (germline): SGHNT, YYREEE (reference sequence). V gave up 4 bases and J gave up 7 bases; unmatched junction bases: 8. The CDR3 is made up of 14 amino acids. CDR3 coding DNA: TGTGCCAGCAGCGCACAGGGGGCGCGTATTGAAGCTTTCTTT. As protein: CASSAQGARIEAFF.

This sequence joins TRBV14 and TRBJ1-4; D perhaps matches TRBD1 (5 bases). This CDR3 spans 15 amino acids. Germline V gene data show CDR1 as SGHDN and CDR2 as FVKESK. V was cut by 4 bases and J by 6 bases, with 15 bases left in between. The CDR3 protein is CASSRKGTRDEKLFF. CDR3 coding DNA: TGTGCCAGCAGCCGAAAAGGGACGCGGGATGAAAAACTGTTTTTT.

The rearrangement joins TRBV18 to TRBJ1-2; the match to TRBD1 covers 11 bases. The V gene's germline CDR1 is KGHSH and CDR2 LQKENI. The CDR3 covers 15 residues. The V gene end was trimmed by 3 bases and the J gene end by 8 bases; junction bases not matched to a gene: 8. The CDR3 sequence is CASSPLDRGQGGYTF. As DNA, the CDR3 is TGTGCCAGCTCACCTCTGGACAGGGGGCAAGGCGGCTACACCTTC.

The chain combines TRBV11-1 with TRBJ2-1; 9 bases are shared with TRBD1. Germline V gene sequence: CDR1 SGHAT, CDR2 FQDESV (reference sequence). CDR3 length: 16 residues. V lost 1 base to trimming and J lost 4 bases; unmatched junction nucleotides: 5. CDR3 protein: CASSLVGQGAYNEQFF. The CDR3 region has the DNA TGTGCCAGCAGCTTAGTGGGACAGGGCGCTTACAATGAGCAGTTCTTC.

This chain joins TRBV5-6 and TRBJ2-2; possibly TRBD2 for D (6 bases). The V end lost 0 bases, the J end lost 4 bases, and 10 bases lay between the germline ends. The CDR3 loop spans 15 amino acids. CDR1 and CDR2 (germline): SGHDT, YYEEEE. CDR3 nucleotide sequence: TGTGCCAGCAGCTTGGCGGGAGCGGGCACCGGGGAGCTGTTTTTT. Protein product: CASSLAGAGTGELFF.

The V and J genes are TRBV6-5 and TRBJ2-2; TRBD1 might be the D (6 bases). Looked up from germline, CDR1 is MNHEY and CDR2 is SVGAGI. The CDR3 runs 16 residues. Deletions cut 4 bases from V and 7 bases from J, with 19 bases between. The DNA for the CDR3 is TGTGCCAGCAGTTCCCTGGGACAAACACCGGTCGGGGAGCTGTTTTTT. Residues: CASSSLGQTPVGELFF.

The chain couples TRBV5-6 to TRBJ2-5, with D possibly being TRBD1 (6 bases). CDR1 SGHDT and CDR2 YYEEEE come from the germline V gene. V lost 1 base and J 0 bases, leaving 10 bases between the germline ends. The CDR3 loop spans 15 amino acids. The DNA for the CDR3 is TGTGCCAGCAGCTTGTACAGACAGGACCAAGAGACCCAGTACTTC. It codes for CASSLYRQDQETQYF.

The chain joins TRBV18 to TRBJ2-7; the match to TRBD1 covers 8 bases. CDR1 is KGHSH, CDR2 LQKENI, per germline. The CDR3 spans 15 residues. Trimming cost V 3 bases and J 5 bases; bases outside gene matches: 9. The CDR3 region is CASSPGQGPVDEQYF. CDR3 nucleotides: TGTGCCAGCTCACCCGGACAGGGCCCCGTGGACGAGCAGTACTTC.

CDR3 sequence: CASSDLSVAYNEQFF. The CDR3 bases are TGCGCCAGCAGCGACCTGAGCGTAGCCTACAATGAGCAGTTCTTC. The chain uses TRBV5-1 and TRBJ2-1, with D unclear. The V end was cut by 4 bases, the J end by 2 bases, with 13 bases between. Germline V gene lookup returns CDR1 SGHRS and CDR2 YFSETQ. The CDR3 consists of 15 residues.

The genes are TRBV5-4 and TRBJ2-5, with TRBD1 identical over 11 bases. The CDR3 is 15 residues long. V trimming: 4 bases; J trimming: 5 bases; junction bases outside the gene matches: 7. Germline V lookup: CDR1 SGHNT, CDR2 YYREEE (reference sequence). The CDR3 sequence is CASSKDRGRRETQYF. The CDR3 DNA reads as TGTGCCAGCAGCAAGGACAGGGGGCGTAGGGAGACCCAGTACTTC. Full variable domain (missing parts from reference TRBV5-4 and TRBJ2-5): ETGVTQSPTHLIKTRGQQVTLRCSSQSGHNTVSWYQQALGQGPQFIFQYYREEENGRGNFPPRFSGLQFPNYSSELNVNALELDDSALYLCASSKDRGRRETQYFGPGTRLLVL.

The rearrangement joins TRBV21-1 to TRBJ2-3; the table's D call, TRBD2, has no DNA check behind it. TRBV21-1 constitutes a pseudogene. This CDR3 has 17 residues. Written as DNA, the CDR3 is TGTGCCAGCAGCCTACGACTAGCGGGAGGTAGCACAGATACGCAGTATTTT. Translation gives CASSLRLAGGSTDTQYF.

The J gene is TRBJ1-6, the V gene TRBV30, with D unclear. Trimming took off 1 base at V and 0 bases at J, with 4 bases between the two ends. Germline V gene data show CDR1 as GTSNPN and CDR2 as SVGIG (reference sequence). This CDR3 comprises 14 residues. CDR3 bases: TGTGCCTGGAGTGAGGCCTCCTATAATTCACCCCTCCACTTT. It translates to CAWSEASYNSPLHF.

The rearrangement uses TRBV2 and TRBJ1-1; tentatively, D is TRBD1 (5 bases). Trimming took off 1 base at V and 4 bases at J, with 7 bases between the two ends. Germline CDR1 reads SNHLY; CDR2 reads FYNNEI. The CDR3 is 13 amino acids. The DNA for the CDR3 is TGTGCCAGCAGTGAAGGGGGGAGCACTGAAGCTTTCTTT. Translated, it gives CASSEGGSTEAFF.

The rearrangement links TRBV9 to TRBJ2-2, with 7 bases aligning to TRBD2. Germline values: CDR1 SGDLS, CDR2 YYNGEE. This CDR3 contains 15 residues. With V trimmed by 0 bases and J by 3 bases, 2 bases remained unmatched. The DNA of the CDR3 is TGTGCCAGCAGCGTAGATCTAGCGGACACCGGGGAGCTGTTTTTT. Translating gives CASSVDLADTGELFF.